Below are 16 T cell receptor beta chains sequenced from a single sample in a study of identical twins. A single record per CDR3 protein comes from TCRdb applying MiXCR to the 5' RACE reads. The sample holds 700,000 or so distinct CDR3 sequences; 21% are singletons and the top ten take 4% to 4.5%. In addition, the sample was reused for a study of T cells expressing NK-cell markers.

The sequenced sample was PBMCs. The source is a young woman in good health.

V usage is TRBV3-1 and J usage is TRBJ2-1, with 8 nucleotides matching TRBD2. Germline trimming cut 2 bases from V and 15 bases from J; bases unmatched to any gene: 9. Germline V CDR1 and CDR2: LGHDT, YNNKEL (reference sequence). CDR3 length: 13 residues. The CDR3 DNA follows: TGTGCCAGCAGCCAATCTAGCGGGCCCGGGAGGTTCTTC. Translating it yields CASSQSSGPGRFF.

The chain links TRBV27 to TRBJ2-1; 8 bases align to TRBD2. Losses at the gene ends were 3 bases for V and 5 bases for J; bases not matched to a gene: 15. This CDR3 comprises 18 residues. Germline V CDR1 and CDR2: MNHEY, SMNVEV (reference sequence). CDR3 protein: CASSFRAGGTGRNNEQFF. CDR3 coding DNA: TGTGCCAGCAGTTTCCGGGCGGGAGGTACTGGGAGGAACAATGAGCAGTTCTTC.

V gene TRBV6-5 combines with J gene TRBJ2-7, with D possibly called TRBD1 or TRBD2 (5 bases each). CDR1 MNHEY and CDR2 SVGAGI come from the germline V gene. CDR3 length: 18 residues. Trimming took off 2 bases at V and 0 bases at J, with 20 bases between the two ends. The CDR3 DNA follows: TGTGCCAGCAGTTACAGGGGTCGGGGCCCATATCGCTCCTACGAGCAGTACTTC. Residues: CASSYRGRGPYRSYEQYF.

This clonotype has ten or more counts. The chain combines TRBV15 with TRBJ2-3, with 7 bases identical to TRBD2. This CDR3 has 17 amino acids. V shed 2 bases, J shed 5 bases, and the junction held 13 bases outside the gene matches. From germline, CDR1 is LNHNV and CDR2 YYDKDF (reference sequence). The CDR3 region is CATSRKSSREFGDTQYF. In DNA, the CDR3 is TGTGCCACCAGCAGAAAATCCTCGCGGGAGTTTGGAGATACGCAGTATTTT.

This chain connects TRBV3-1 to TRBJ1-4; D is uncertain. The CDR3 extends over 15 amino acids. CDR1 is LGHDT and CDR2 is YNNKEL in the germline V gene (reference sequence). The V gene lost 4 bases and the J gene lost 2 bases, with 11 bases spanning the gap. In DNA form, the CDR3 reads TGTGCCAGCAGCCCCCCCTTTTTTACTAATGAAAAACTGTTTTTT. This translates into CASSPPFFTNEKLFF.

This clonotype appeared many times. This chain links TRBV24-1 with TRBJ2-1; D call uncertain. Trimming removed 3 bases from V and 7 bases from J, with 3 bases in between. Germline values: CDR1 KGHDR, CDR2 SFDVKD. The CDR3 is 11 residues long. DNA for the CDR3: TGTGCCACCAGTGATCGTAATGAGCAGTTCTTC. It translates to CATSDRNEQFF.

This clonotype has at least ten counts. The genes are TRBV6-5 and TRBJ2-7; D is perhaps TRBD1 or TRBD2 (6 bases each). In germline, CDR1 is MNHEY, CDR2 SVGAGI. There are 16 residues in the CDR3. Trimming stripped 2 bases from V and 6 bases from J, with 20 bases between. In DNA, the CDR3 is TGTGCCAGCAGTTACCGGGGGACAACGGGAGCAAGCGAGCAGTACTTC. It encodes CASSYRGTTGASEQYF.

This clonotype was seen only a few times. The rearrangement joins TRBV7-8 to TRBJ1-4, with TRBD1 matching over 9 bases. Germline CDR1 SGHVS, CDR2 FQNEAQ. The V and J ends lost 5 bases and 5 bases, in that order; junction bases with no gene match: 6. The CDR3 consists of 15 residues. The CDR3 region is CASSLRTGANEKLFF. For the CDR3, the DNA is TGTGCCAGCAGCCTCCGGACAGGGGCGAATGAAAAACTGTTTTTT.

This clonotype was found a few times. The chain couples TRBV6-1 to TRBJ2-2; D is possibly TRBD2 (5 bases). V was pared by 6 bases and J by 2 bases, with 13 bases between. Germline-derived CDR1 and CDR2 are MNHNS and SASEGT. This CDR3 has 15 amino acids. The CDR3 DNA reads TGTGCCAGCAGCCAGGACTTACGAAACACCGGGGAGCTGTTTTTT. This gives the protein CASSQDLRNTGELFF.

The chain is built from TRBV20-1 and TRBJ2-5; D might be TRBD2 (6 bases). The ends were cut back, 5 bases at V and 5 bases at J, with 15 bases in the middle. The length of the CDR3 is 13 residues. Germline V gene data show CDR1 as DFQATT and CDR2 as SNEGSKA (reference sequence). The CDR3 DNA reads as TGCAGTGCTTTCCGACGGAGGGATGAGACCCAGTACTTC. It specifies CSAFRRRDETQYF.

The chain has TRBV18 and TRBJ2-7, with TRBD1 matching over 9 bases. The J segment lost 3 bases and the V segment lost 2 bases, leaving 8 bases of the junction unmatched. In germline, CDR1 is KGHSH, CDR2 LQKENI. The CDR3 is made up of 16 amino acids. Here the CDR3 DNA reads TGTGCCAGCTCACCAGGAGCCGGGACAGGGAACTACGAGCAGTACTTC. Translation: CASSPGAGTGNYEQYF.

This clonotype was recorded a few times. This chain uses TRBV14 with TRBJ2-1; 9 nucleotides match TRBD2. Losses at the gene ends were 7 bases for V and 4 bases for J; bases not matched to a gene: 11. The CDR3 runs to 16 residues. The germline CDR1 and CDR2 sequences are SGHDN and FVKESK. CDR3 in amino acids: CASTGFGTSGYNEQFF. In DNA form, the CDR3 reads TGTGCCAGCACAGGGTTTGGTACTAGCGGGTACAATGAGCAGTTCTTC.

The V and J genes are TRBV5-6 and TRBJ1-2; possible D gene TRBD1, 5 bases. This CDR3 has 14 amino acids. Germline assignment: CDR1 SGHDT and CDR2 YYEEEE. V lost 3 bases to trimming and J lost 2 bases, with 11 bases between them. The CDR3 sequence: CASSYGGSNYGYTF. Written as DNA, the CDR3 is TGTGCCAGCAGCTATGGGGGGTCAAACTATGGCTACACCTTC. Supplemented by reference TRBV5-6 and TRBJ1-2, the full variable domain reads DAGVTQSPTHLIKTRGQQVTLRCSPKSGHDTVSWYQQALGQGPQFIFQYYEEEERQRGNFPDRFSGHQFPNYSSELNVNALLLGDSALYLCASSYGGSNYGYTFGSGTRLTVV.

This clonotype was counted between two and nine times. The chain is built from TRBV6-5 and TRBJ2-7; D is unresolved. CDR1 MNHEY and CDR2 SVGAGI come from the germline V gene. There are 14 residues in the CDR3. V was pared by 2 bases and J by 4 bases, with 12 bases between. This CDR3 reads CASSYAQLYYEQYF. CDR3 bases: TGTGCCAGCAGTTACGCCCAGCTTTATTACGAGCAGTACTTC.

This chain uses TRBV10-3 with TRBJ1-4; D not resolved. Trimming shortened V by 5 bases and J by 7 bases, and 8 bases separated the two germline ends. This CDR3 is built from 12 residues. Germline-derived CDR1 and CDR2 are ENHRY and SYGVKD. In nucleotides, the CDR3 is TGTGCCATCAGTCCCGCGGGTGAAAAACTGTTTTTT. The encoded protein is CAISPAGEKLFF.

The J gene is TRBJ2-3, the V gene TRBV7-8, with TRBD2 matching 11 bases. Germline V gene data show CDR1 as SGHVS and CDR2 as FQNEAQ. The trim removed 3 bases at V and 6 bases at J, leaving 5 bases unmatched. This CDR3 spans 15 amino acids. This CDR3 reads CASSFGLAGGDTQYF. The CDR3 DNA follows: TGTGCCAGCAGCTTCGGTCTAGCGGGGGGTGATACGCAGTATTTT.